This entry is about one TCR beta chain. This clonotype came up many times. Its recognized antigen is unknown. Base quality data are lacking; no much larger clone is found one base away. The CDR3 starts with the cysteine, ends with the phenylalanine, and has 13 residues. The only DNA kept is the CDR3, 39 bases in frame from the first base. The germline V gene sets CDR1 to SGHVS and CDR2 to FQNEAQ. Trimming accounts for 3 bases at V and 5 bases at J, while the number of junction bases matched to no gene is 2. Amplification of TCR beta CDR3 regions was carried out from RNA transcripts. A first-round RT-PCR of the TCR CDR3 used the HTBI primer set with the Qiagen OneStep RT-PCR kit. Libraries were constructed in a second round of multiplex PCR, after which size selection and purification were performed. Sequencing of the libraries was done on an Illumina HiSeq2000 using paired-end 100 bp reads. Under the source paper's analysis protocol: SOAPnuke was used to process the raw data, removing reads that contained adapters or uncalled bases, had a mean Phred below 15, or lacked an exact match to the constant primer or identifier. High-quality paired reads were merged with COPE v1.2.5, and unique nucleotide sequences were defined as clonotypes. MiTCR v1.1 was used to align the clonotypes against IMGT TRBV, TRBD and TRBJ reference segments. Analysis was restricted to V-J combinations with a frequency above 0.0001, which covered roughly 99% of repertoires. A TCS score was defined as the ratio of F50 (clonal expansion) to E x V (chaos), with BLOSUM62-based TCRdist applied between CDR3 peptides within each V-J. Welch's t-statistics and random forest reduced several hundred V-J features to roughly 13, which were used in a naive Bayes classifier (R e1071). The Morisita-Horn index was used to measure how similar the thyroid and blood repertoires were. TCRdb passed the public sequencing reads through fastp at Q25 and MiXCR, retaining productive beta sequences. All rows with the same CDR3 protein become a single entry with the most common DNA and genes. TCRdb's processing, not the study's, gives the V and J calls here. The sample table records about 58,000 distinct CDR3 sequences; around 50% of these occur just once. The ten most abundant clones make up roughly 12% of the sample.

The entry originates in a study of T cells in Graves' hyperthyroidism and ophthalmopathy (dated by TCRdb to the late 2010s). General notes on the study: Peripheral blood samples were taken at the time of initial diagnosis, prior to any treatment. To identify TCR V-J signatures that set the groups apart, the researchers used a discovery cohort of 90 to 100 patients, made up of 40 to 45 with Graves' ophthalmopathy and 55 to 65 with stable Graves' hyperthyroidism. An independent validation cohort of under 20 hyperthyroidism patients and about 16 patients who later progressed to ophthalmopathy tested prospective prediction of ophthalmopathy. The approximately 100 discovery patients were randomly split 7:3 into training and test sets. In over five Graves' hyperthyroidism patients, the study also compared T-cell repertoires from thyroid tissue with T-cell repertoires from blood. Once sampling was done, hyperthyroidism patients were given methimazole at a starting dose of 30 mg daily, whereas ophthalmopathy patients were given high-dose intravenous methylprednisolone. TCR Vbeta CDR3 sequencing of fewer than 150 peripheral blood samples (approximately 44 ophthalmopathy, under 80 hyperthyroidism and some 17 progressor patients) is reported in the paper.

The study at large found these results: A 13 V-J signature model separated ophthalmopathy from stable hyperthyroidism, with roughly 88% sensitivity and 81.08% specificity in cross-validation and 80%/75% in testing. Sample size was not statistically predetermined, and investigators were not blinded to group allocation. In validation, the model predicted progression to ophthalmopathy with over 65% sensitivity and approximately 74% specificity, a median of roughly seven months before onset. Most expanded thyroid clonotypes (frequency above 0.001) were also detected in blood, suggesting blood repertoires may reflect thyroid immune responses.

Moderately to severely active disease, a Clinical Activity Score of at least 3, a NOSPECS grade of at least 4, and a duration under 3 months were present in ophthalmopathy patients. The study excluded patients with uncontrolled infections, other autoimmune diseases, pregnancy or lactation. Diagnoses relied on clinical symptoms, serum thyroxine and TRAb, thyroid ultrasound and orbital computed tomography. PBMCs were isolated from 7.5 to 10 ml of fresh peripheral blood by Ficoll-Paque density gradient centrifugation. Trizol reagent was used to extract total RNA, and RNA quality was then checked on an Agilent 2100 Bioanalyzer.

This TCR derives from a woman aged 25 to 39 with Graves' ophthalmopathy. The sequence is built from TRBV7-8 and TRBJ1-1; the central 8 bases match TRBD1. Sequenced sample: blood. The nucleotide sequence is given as TGTGCCAGCAGCTTGGGACAGGAAACTGAAGCTTTCTTT. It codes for CASSLGQETEAFF.